This TCR beta chain was obtained from a study of CD4 T cells in relation to SARS-CoV-2 and coronaviruses. Note on this clone: Its antigen is unidentified.

Unexposed donor CD4+ T cells date from about 2011-2018, before the COVID-19 pandemic. CD4+ T cells were isolated from the cells after around eleven days of culture. As cell numbers allowed, unexposed-donor CD4+ T cells faced SARS-CoV-2 S/N and four cold-coronavirus spikes. Trimming cost V 2 bases and J 0 bases, with 7 bases left between them. The CDR3 has 15 amino acids. Germline values: CDR1 SGHTA, CDR2 FQGNSA. Assay used: immunoSEQ multiplex PCR; TCRdb lists only in-frame clones, some missing. This table has approximately 18,000 clones, roughly 80% appearing once. The receptor comes from a human donor in good health. The genes are TRBV7-2 and TRBJ2-2, with D tentatively TRBD1 (5 bases). The material sequenced was CD4+ T cells from PBMCs, cultured in vitro. The CDR3: CASSLQQANTGELFF. In DNA form, the CDR3 reads TGTGCCAGCAGCTTACAACAGGCGAACACCGGGGAGCTGTTTTTT.